These 22 T cell receptor beta chains share one sample of origin, sequenced in a study of blood T cell repertoires in COVID-19 (dated by TCRdb to about 2020). The method was the immunoSEQ multiplex PCR assay. This is the immuneACCESS table as TCRdb keeps it, with only in-frame sequences that have V and J called. A part of the clones is gone; compared with another copy, unresolved V genes explain less than half, and the rest is unexplained. A total of about 410,000 clones appear in this sample, about 91% of them only once. Of the sample, around 1.5% falls within the top ten clones. Sequencing input: peripheral blood. Receptors originate from a woman between 40 and 50 years old with COVID-19, enrolled during active disease.

V usage is TRBV19 and J usage is TRBJ1-4; D ambiguous. The germline V gene has CDR1 LNHDA and CDR2 SQIVND (reference sequence). Deletions cut 6 bases from V and 0 bases from J, with 11 bases between. The CDR3 contains 15 residues. The CDR3 sequence is CASRGRGTTNEKLFF. As DNA, the CDR3 is TGTGCCAGTAGGGGCCGAGGGACAACTAATGAAAAACTGTTTTTT.

The V call is TRBV28, the J call TRBJ2-4, with 8 bases aligning to TRBD2. Trimming took 8 bases from V and 3 from J; bases not matched to a gene: 9. Germline lookup yields CDR1 MDHEN and CDR2 SYDVKM. There are 15 residues in the CDR3. The CDR3 DNA reads as TGTGCCAGCGGATCGGGGGGGAGAGGCAAAAACATTCAGTACTTC. This codes for CASGSGGRGKNIQYF.

The rearrangement joins TRBV3-1 (or the pseudogene TRBV3-2) to TRBJ2-5, with D perhaps matching TRBD2 (7 bases). Germline CDR1 and CDR2: LGHDT and YNNKEL (reference sequence). The CDR3 totals 15 residues. V was cut by 0 bases and J by 6 bases, with 14 bases left in between. Here the CDR3 DNA reads TGTGCCAGCAGCCAAGACGGGGGGCCCGCACAGACCCAGTACTTC. Amino acid sequence: CASSQDGGPAQTQYF.

V is TRBV2 and J is TRBJ2-7; 7 bases map to TRBD1. V shed 6 bases and J 2 bases; nucleotides not matched to a gene: 7. Looked up from germline, CDR1 is SNHLY and CDR2 is FYNNEI. CDR3 length: 14 residues. The DNA of the CDR3 is TGTGCCAGCAGCCTAGGACAGGTTACCTACGAGCAGTACTTC. As protein: CASSLGQVTYEQYF.

With respect to this clone: Other nucleotide sequences in the sample specify the same CDR3. The chain combines TRBV7-3 with TRBJ2-5, with D perhaps TRBD1 (6 bases). The germline V gene has CDR1 SGHTA and CDR2 FQGTGA. The length of the CDR3 is 12 residues. V was cut by 5 bases and J by 5 bases, with 9 bases left in between. CDR3: CASSLRGETQYF. The CDR3 DNA sequence: TGTGCCAGCAGCCTCAGGGGCGAGACCCAGTACTTC.

The chain is built from TRBV27 and TRBJ1-1; D possibly corresponds to TRBD1 (5 bases). The CDR3 loop spans 14 amino acids. Germline CDR1 MNHEY, CDR2 SMNVEV (reference sequence). With 4 bases removed from V and 4 bases from J, the gap between germline ends came to 13 bases. The CDR3 nucleotides read TGTGCCAGCAGTTCCAGGGTAGGGTTCACTGAAGCTTTCTTT. Translating gives CASSSRVGFTEAFF.

The chain uses TRBV29-1 and TRBJ1-2; perhaps TRBD1 as D (6 bases). This CDR3 is built from 11 residues. V lost 6 bases, J lost 3 bases, and 8 bases lay in between. Per germline, CDR1 SQVTM and CDR2 ANQGSEA. CDR3 sequence (DNA): TGCAGCGTACAGGGCGACTATGGCTACACCTTC. Translation: CSVQGDYGYTF. Combining the CDR3 with reference TRBV29-1 and TRBJ1-2 gives the whole variable domain SAVISQKPSRDICQRGTSLTIQCQVDSQVTMMFWYRQQPGQSLTLIATANQGSEATYESGFVIDKFPISRPNLTFSTLTVSNMSPEDSSIYLCSVQGDYGYTFGSGTRLTVV.

This chain joins TRBV7-2 and TRBJ2-7, with D possibly matching TRBD1 (6 bases). This CDR3 spans 14 amino acids. Trimming pared 2 bases from V and 5 bases from J, leaving 13 bases between. The germline CDR1 and CDR2 sequences are SGHTA and FQGNSA. Here the CDR3 reads CASSLQQGADEQYF. As DNA, the CDR3 is TGTGCCAGCAGCTTACAACAGGGAGCCGACGAGCAGTACTTC. Looking up the rest from reference TRBV7-2 and TRBJ2-7 gives the full variable domain: GAGVSQSPSNKVTEKGKDVELRCDPISGHTALYWYRQSLGQGLEFLIYFQGNSAPDKSGLPSDRFSAERTGGSVSTLTIQRTQQEDSAVYLCASSLQQGADEQYFGPGTRLTVT.

V is TRBV27 and J is TRBJ2-1; D is unresolved. CDR1 and CDR2 (germline): MNHEY, SMNVEV (reference sequence). V was shortened by 4 bases and J by 6 bases, with 13 bases between the two germline ends. The CDR3 has 14 residues. The chain's CDR3 is CASSSLVRGNEQFF. The DNA for the CDR3 is TGTGCCAGCAGTTCCCTCGTTCGCGGCAATGAGCAGTTCTTC.

CDR3 bases: TGTGCCAGCAGCTTGCAAGAAGGGGGGGGCGGATCCTACGAGCAGTACTTC. Protein product: CASSLQEGGGGSYEQYF. V and J are TRBV7-8 and TRBJ2-7, with D possibly being TRBD2 (7 bases). The CDR3 sequence is 17 residues long. The germline V gene has CDR1 SGHVS and CDR2 FQNEAQ. The V gene lost 3 bases and the J gene lost 1 base, with 19 bases spanning the gap.

V gene TRBV10-3 combines with J gene TRBJ2-5, with D possibly TRBD1 on 5 matching bases. Trimming removed 6 bases from V and 2 bases from J, with 7 bases in between. The CDR3 consists of 12 residues. Germline loops: CDR1 ENHRY, CDR2 SYGVKD. The CDR3 loop reads CAIRDIQETQYF. The CDR3 nucleotides are TGTGCCATCAGGGACATTCAAGAGACCCAGTACTTC.

For this clone: One end of the junction fails to match germline, which may point to a read error. This chain links TRBV7-8 with TRBJ2-1; 10 positions match TRBD2. CDR3 length: 17 residues. In germline, CDR1 is SGHVS, CDR2 FQNEAQ. The CDR3 DNA follows: TGTGCCAGCAGCTTCCGACTAGCGGGCCTTAGGGGCAATGAGCAGCTCTTC. Translating it yields CASSFRLAGLRGNEQLF.

V and J are TRBV7-2 and TRBJ2-7, with a possible D match to TRBD2 (6 bases). Trimming left V 7 bases short and J 2 bases short, with 18 bases between. CDR1 is SGHTA, CDR2 FQGNSA, per germline. The length of the CDR3 is 15 residues. The DNA for the CDR3 is TGTGCCAGCACCCGGGGGAGAGGAGCGGCCTACGAGCAGTACTTC. It is translated as CASTRGRGAAYEQYF. Supplemented by reference TRBV7-2 and TRBJ2-7, the full variable domain reads GAGVSQSPSNKVTEKGKDVELRCDPISGHTALYWYRQSLGQGLEFLIYFQGNSAPDKSGLPSDRFSAERTGGSVSTLTIQRTQQEDSAVYLCASTRGRGAAYEQYFGPGTRLTVT.

In its sample, this clone was seen once. The chain is built from TRBV5-8 and TRBJ1-6; perhaps TRBD1 as D (6 bases). The CDR3 loop spans 16 amino acids. The ends were cut back, 1 base at V and 5 bases at J, with 13 bases in the middle. The germline V gene encodes CDR1 SGHTS and CDR2 YDEGEE. The chain's CDR3 is CASSLLPGANNSPLHF. For the CDR3, the DNA is TGTGCCAGCAGCTTGCTCCCAGGGGCAAATAATTCACCCCTCCACTTT.

The V and J genes are TRBV21-1 and TRBJ1-2; the table names TRBD1, a call not compared with the DNA. TRBV21-1 is labeled a pseudogene. This CDR3 contains 16 residues. As DNA, the CDR3 is TGTGCCAGCAGCAAAGTCAGACAGCAGACTAACTATGGCTACACCTTC. Encoded protein: CASSKVRQQTNYGYTF.

The V call is TRBV3-1 (or the pseudogene TRBV3-2), the J call TRBJ1-2; TRBD1 might be the D (5 bases). The germline V and J ends were trimmed by 0 bases and 7 bases, with 15 bases remaining between them. Germline lookup yields CDR1 LGHDT and CDR2 YNNKEL (reference sequence). There are 15 residues in the CDR3. CDR3 protein: CASSQDLVGRGGYTF. DNA of the CDR3: TGTGCCAGCAGCCAAGATCTGGTGGGGCGTGGTGGCTACACCTTC.

V is TRBV2 and J is TRBJ2-1; the D gene is possibly TRBD1 (5 bases). The germline V gene has CDR1 SNHLY and CDR2 FYNNEI. CDR3 length equals 16 residues. Trimming cost V 0 bases and J 2 bases, with 11 bases left between them. CDR3 nucleotides: TGTGCCAGCAGTGAAGCGTTAGGGGCAACCTACAATGAGCAGTTCTTC. The encoded protein is CASSEALGATYNEQFF.

This clone was counted once. V and J are TRBV6-5 and TRBJ1-2; D might be TRBD1 (5 bases). Germline V gene sequence: CDR1 MNHEY, CDR2 SVGAGI. This CDR3 has 13 amino acids. Trimming removed 5 bases from V and 3 bases from J, with 10 bases in between. CDR3 sequence reads: CASSRAGHYGYTF. In DNA, the CDR3 is TGTGCCAGCAGTCGGGCAGGGCACTATGGCTACACCTTC.

This clone has more than one count but fewer than ten. The chain combines TRBV5-1 with TRBJ1-2, with 7 positions matching TRBD1. CDR3 length: 14 amino acids. Looked up from germline, CDR1 is SGHRS and CDR2 is YFSETQ. The J segment lost 3 bases and the V segment lost 3 bases, leaving 5 bases of the junction unmatched. The CDR3 nucleotides read TGCGCCAGCAGCTCAGGGACAGAATACTATGGCTACACCTTC. Its protein product is CASSSGTEYYGYTF.

J is TRBJ1-6 and V is TRBV2, with TRBD1 identical over 11 bases. With 5 bases clipped from V and 14 bases from J, the junction kept 14 bases outside the gene matches. Germline CDR1 SNHLY, CDR2 FYNNEI. The CDR3 has 16 amino acids. The CDR3 spells CASSTDRTGGRKTLHF. Here the CDR3 DNA reads TGTGCCAGCAGTACCGATCGGACAGGGGGCAGGAAAACCCTCCACTTT. Full variable domain (remainder filled in from reference TRBV2 and TRBJ1-6): EPEVTQTPSHQVTQMGQEVILRCVPISNHLYFYWYRQILGQKVEFLVSFYNNEISEKSEIFDDQFSVERPDGSNFTLKIRSTKLEDSAMYFCASSTDRTGGRKTLHFGNGTRLTVT.

The rearrangement uses TRBV25-1 and TRBJ1-1; possible D gene TRBD1, 5 bases. Germline V gene lookup returns CDR1 MGHDK and CDR2 SYGVNS. This CDR3 contains 15 residues. Trimming took 1 base from V and 3 from J, leaving 12 bases between them. In DNA, the CDR3 is TGTGCCAGCAGTGAATTCCCAGGGATGGACACTGAAGCTTTCTTT. It translates to CASSEFPGMDTEAFF.

The V call is TRBV19, the J call TRBJ2-1; TRBD2 matches at 12 bases. The CDR3 loop spans 15 amino acids. Germline lookup yields CDR1 LNHDA and CDR2 SQIVND (reference sequence). V trimming: 6 bases; J trimming: 8 bases; junction bases outside the gene matches: 8. The CDR3 sequence: CASSLAGGPSDEQFF. Here the CDR3 DNA reads TGTGCCAGTAGCCTAGCGGGGGGGCCGTCAGATGAGCAGTTCTTC. The full variable domain, with the rest looked up from reference TRBV19 and TRBJ2-1, is DGGITQSPKYLFRKEGQNVTLSCEQNLNHDAMYWYRQDPGQGLRLIYYSQIVNDFQKGDIAEGYSVSREKKESFPLTVTSAQKNPTAFYLCASSLAGGPSDEQFFGPGTRLTVL.